The TCR beta chain described here comes from a study of cytomegalovirus exposure and HLA in healthy donors. Broader study findings: Many donors carried some public TCRs, although rarity characterized most TCR sequences. Differences between HLA loci emerged in a later analysis of TCR association rates, with DRB1 most and HLA-C fewest.

Use of 60 Vbeta and 13 Jbeta primers characterized the PCR. Sequenced by immunoSEQ multiplex PCR; TCRdb stores in-frame clones only, minus some. The repertoire consists of 220,000 or so clones, with 75% to 85% occurring once and the leading ten covering 2.7%. CDR1 and CDR2 (germline): ENHRY, SYGVKD. There are 15 residues in the CDR3. Trimming at V came to 6 bases and at J to 1 base, leaving 8 bases not matched to a gene. With regard to this clone: Antigen: not known.

This sequence originates from a woman aged 40 to 55 in good health and CMV-seronegative. V and J are TRBV10-3 and TRBJ1-1; 7 nucleotides align to TRBD1. Material for sequencing was PBMCs. In DNA, the CDR3 is TGTGCCATCAGAGAACCGGGACAGACGAACACTGAAGCTTTCTTT. This sequence encodes CAIREPGQTNTEAFF.